Below are 2 T cell receptor beta chains sequenced from a single sample in a study of blood T cells in healthy people across ages. Through a sample-barcoded 5' primer and a J-beta primer mix, a second PCR was run for roughly 7 to 12 cycles. TCRdb analysed the 5' RACE reads with MiXCR anew, one entry per CDR3 protein. The data contain about 620,000 distinct CDR3 sequences, over 40% of them singletons. The source material was blood. These receptors all come from a woman older than 75 in good health.

The chain is built from TRBV9 and TRBJ2-7; the D is unclear. Trimming stripped 3 bases from V and 2 bases from J, with 6 bases between. The V gene's germline CDR1 is SGDLS and CDR2 YYNGEE. The CDR3 consists of 12 residues. CDR3 amino acids: CASSGHTYEQYF. The DNA for the CDR3 is TGTGCCAGCAGCGGACACACCTACGAGCAGTACTTC.

With regard to this clonotype: Possible read error: a much larger clone is one base away. The chain couples TRBV12-3 or TRBV12-4 to TRBJ2-4; no clear D gene. The V and J ends lost 10 bases and 0 bases respectively, with 10 bases between them. The CDR3 covers 13 residues. In nucleotides, the CDR3 is TGTGCCAACAGAACCCGAGCCAAAAACATTCAGTACTTC. Protein sequence: CANRTRAKNIQYF.